These 2 T cell receptor beta chains share one sample of origin, sequenced in a study of Ad26.COV2.S vaccination and SARS-CoV-2 variants. Described treatment: approximately 18 received Ad26.COV2.S at low or high dose, single or two shots; about 5 received placebo; per-sample allocation not given. The study sampled participants on day 63 after the first vaccine or placebo injection. This table comes from immunoSEQ multiplex PCR, and its TCRdb copy is limited to in-frame clones, with some not included. In the table there are under 550,000 clones, more than 75% of which are singletons. The sequenced sample was peripheral blood, obtained in a trial of Ad26.COV2.S vaccine versus placebo. Receptors originate from a person aged 18-65 years who received the Ad26.COV2.S COVID-19 vaccine or a placebo.

The chain carries TRBV6-2 or TRBV6-3 and TRBJ1-5; 9 bases agree with TRBD1. Trimming at V came to 2 bases and at J to 4 bases, leaving 9 bases not matched to a gene. This CDR3 has 17 amino acids. From germline, CDR1 is MNHEY and CDR2 SVGEGT. The CDR3 region is CASSYLSGTGSNQPQHF. Written as DNA, the CDR3 is TGTGCCAGCAGTTACCTATCCGGGACAGGGAGTAATCAGCCCCAGCATTTT.

The chain is built from TRBV9 and TRBJ1-3; maybe TRBD1 (5 bases). This CDR3 contains 18 residues. The germline CDR1 and CDR2 sequences are SGDLS and YYNGEE. V was pared by 1 base and J by 0 bases, with 17 bases between. The CDR3 DNA sequence: TGTGCCAGCAGCGTAACCGGGGCTATCCCATCCTCTGGAAACACCATATATTTT. Its translation is CASSVTGAIPSSGNTIYF.